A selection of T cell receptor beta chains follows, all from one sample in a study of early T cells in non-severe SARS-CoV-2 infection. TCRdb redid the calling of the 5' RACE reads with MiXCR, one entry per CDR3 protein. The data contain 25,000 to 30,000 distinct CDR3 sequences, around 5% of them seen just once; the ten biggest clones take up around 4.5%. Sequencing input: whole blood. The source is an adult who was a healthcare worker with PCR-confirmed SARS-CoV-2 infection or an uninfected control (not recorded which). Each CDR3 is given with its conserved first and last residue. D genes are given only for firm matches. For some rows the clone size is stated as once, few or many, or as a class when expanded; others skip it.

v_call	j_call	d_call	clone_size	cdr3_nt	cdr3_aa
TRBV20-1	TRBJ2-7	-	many	TGCAGTGCTAGAGATCAACAAAACTCCTACGAGCAGTACTTC	CSARDQQNSYEQYF
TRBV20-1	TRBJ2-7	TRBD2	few	TGCAGTGCTAGGTTAAGCGGGAGATACCTCTACGAGCAGTACTTC	CSARLSGRYLYEQYF
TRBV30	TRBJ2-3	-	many	TGTGCCTGGAGTGTCCGGGCGGATACGCAGTATTTT	CAWSVRADTQYF
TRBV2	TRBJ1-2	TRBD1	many	TGTGCCAGCAGTGCCGGGACAGGGAGGGAGGGCTACACCTTC	CASSAGTGREGYTF
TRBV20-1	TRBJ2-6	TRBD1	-	TGCAGTGCTAGAGAGACCGGGACAGTTAGGTCTGGGGCCAACGTCCTGACTTTC	CSARETGTVRSGANVLTF
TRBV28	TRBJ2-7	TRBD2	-	TGTGCCAGCAGTTTTGGGACTAGCGGGAGACGGTACGAGCAGTACTTC	CASSFGTSGRRYEQYF
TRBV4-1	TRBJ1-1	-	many	TGCGCCAGCAGCCAAGAACCGGCGAAGGCTTTCTTT	CASSQEPAKAFF
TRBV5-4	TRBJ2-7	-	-	TGTGCCAGCAGCTTGATGGTCGGGGAGAAATTATACGAGCAGTACTTC	CASSLMVGEKLYEQYF
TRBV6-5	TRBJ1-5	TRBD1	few	TGTGCCAGCAGAAGGGGGCCACGGAATCAGCCCCAGCATTTT	CASRRGPRNQPQHF
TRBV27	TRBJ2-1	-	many	TGTGCCAGCAGAGGACAGCCATATTCCTACAATGAGCAGTTCTTC	CASRGQPYSYNEQFF
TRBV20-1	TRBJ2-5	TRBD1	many	TGCAGTGCTAGCCGACGCACAGGGGAGGAGACCCAGTACTTC	CSASRRTGEETQYF
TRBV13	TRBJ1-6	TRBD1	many	TGTGCCAGCAGGGTCAAGGGGGCCCATAATTCACCCCTCCACTTT	CASRVKGAHNSPLHF
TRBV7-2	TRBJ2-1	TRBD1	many	TGTGCCAGCAGTTATTTCCCGGGACAGGGTAAGAATGAGCAGTTCTTC	CASSYFPGQGKNEQFF
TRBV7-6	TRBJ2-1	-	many	TGTGCCAGCAGCTTATCTCCCGTTCTTGAGCAGTTCTTC	CASSLSPVLEQFF
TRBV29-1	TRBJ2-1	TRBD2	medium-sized	TGCAGCGTTGATTCGCGGGAGATGACTTCTCGGCAGTTCTTC	CSVDSREMTSRQFF
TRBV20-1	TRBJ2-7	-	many	TGCAGTGCGGGCGTCGAGCAGTACTTC	CSAGVEQYF
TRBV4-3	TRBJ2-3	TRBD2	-	TGCGCCAGCAGCCAAGACCCCCCTAGCGGGACCACAGATACGCAGTATTTT	CASSQDPPSGTTDTQYF